A selection of T cell receptor beta chains follows, all from one sample in a study of blood T cell repertoires in COVID-19. The data were produced by immunoSEQ multiplex PCR, yet TCRdb's version contains in-frame clones alone and is incomplete. The sample consists of about 120,000 clones, approximately 87% of them appearing once. The specimen was peripheral blood. Receptors originate from a woman in her forties or fifties with acute or convalescent COVID-19. Each CDR3 is given with its conserved first and last residue. D genes are given only for firm matches. Part of the rows lack a size; the others show once, few, many or a class for expanded clones.

j_gene | abundance | v_gene | d_gene | CDR3nt | CDR3aa
TRBJ1-5 | NA | TRBV12-3/TRBV12-4 | TRBD1 | TGTGCCAGCAGTGGACAGGGTAATCAGCCCCAGCATTTT | CASSGQGNQPQHF
TRBJ1-2 | NA | TRBV3-1/TRBV3-2 | NA | TGTGCCAGCAGCCAAGATGGGCCGGAAGGCTACACCTTC | CASSQDGPEGYTF
TRBJ2-3 | NA | TRBV10-2 | TRBD2 | TGCGCCAGCAGAAAGAGGGACTACACAGATACGCAGTATTTT | CASRKRDYTDTQYF
TRBJ1-6 | once | TRBV30 | NA | TGTGCCTGGAGTCTGGGGCAGATTAATTCACCCCTCCACTTT | CAWSLGQINSPLHF
TRBJ1-2 | NA | TRBV7-8 | NA | TGTGCCAGCAGCCGAGAACGGGGGGGGGCGCCCGGCTACACCTTC | CASSRERGGAPGYTF
TRBJ1-2 | NA | TRBV6-5 | TRBD1 | TGTGCCAGCAGGACAGGGAACGGTGGCTACACCTTC | CASRTGNGGYTF
TRBJ2-7 | NA | TRBV25-1 | TRBD1 | TGTGCCAGCGGGGACAGCCTTACTTACGAGCAGTACTTC | CASGDSLTYEQYF
TRBJ2-1 | NA | TRBV7-2 | TRBD2 | TGTGCCAGCAGCTCGACTAGCGGGACCTACAATGAGCAGTTCTTC | CASSSTSGTYNEQFF
TRBJ1-2 | NA | TRBV19 | NA | TGTGCCAGTAGTATACGAGTGAGTGCTAACTATGGCTACACCTTC | CASSIRVSANYGYTF
TRBJ2-5 | NA | TRBV11-2 | NA | TGTGCCAGCAGCCCCGGTGGCCGATCAGGAGAGACCCAGTACTTC | CASSPGGRSGETQYF
TRBJ1-6 | NA | TRBV19 | NA | TGTGCCAGTAGAAGACAATCGCTCTATAATTCACCCCTCCACTTT | CASRRQSLYNSPLHF
TRBJ2-5 | NA | TRBV4-1 | TRBD2 | TGCGCCAGCAGCCAATTGTCTCTAGCGGGGGGCGGCCAGGAGACCCAGTACTTC | CASSQLSLAGGGQETQYF
TRBJ1-1 | NA | TRBV7-2 | NA | TGTGCCAGCAGCTTAGGGCCCTCGCGGACTGAAGCTTTCTTT | CASSLGPSRTEAFF
TRBJ1-6 | NA | TRBV18 | TRBD1 | TGTGCCAGCTCGTTCGGACAGGACGTCTCCTATAATTCACCCCTCCACTTT | CASSFGQDVSYNSPLHF
TRBJ2-2 | NA | TRBV3-1/TRBV3-2 | NA | TGTGCCAGCAGCCAAACAGGGGAGCTGTTTTTT | CASSQTGELFF
TRBJ1-2 | NA | TRBV19 | TRBD1 | TGTGCCAGTAGTAGATCCGGGACAGAGTACTATGGCTACACCTTC | CASSRSGTEYYGYTF
TRBJ2-7 | NA | TRBV24-1 | TRBD1 | TGTGCCACCAGTGATTGGGGACAGGGGGCGGGCGAGCAGTACTTC | CATSDWGQGAGEQYF
TRBJ1-1 | once | TRBV7-2 | NA | TGTGCCAGCAGCCACGGTGTGATGAACACTGAAGCTTTCTTT | CASSHGVMNTEAFF
TRBJ1-2 | NA | TRBV29-1 | TRBD1 | TGCAGCGTTGTGACAGGGATCTATGGCTACACCTTC | CSVVTGIYGYTF
TRBJ2-1 | NA | TRBV27 | TRBD2 | TGTGCCAGCAGTGCCCTTTTTCCCTTAGCGGGAGCGTACAATGAGCAGTTCTTC | CASSALFPLAGAYNEQFF
TRBJ2-5 | once | TRBV9 | TRBD1 | TGTGCCAGCAGCGCCGGACAGGGAAGAGAGACCCAGTACTTC | CASSAGQGRETQYF
TRBJ1-2 | NA | TRBV29-1 | NA | TGCAGCGTTGCACAGGGACAATATGGCTACACCTTC | CSVAQGQYGYTF
TRBJ1-3 | NA | TRBV18 | TRBD1 | TGTGCCAGCTCATTTCCGGGACAGGGGGCTGGAAACACCATATATTTT | CASSFPGQGAGNTIYF
TRBJ1-2 | NA | TRBV3-1/TRBV3-2 | NA | TGTGCCAGCAGCCCCCAGAGGGCGGACTATGGCTACACCTTC | CASSPQRADYGYTF
TRBJ2-3 | once | TRBV11-3 | NA | TGTGCCAGCAGCTTTAGGTTAGAGGCGCAGTATTTT | CASSFRLEAQYF
TRBJ2-5 | once | TRBV2 | NA | TGTGCCAGCATGGGTCGGCGGGACCTGGAGACCCAGTACTTC | CASMGRRDLETQYF
TRBJ1-1 | once | TRBV9 | NA | TGTGCCAGCAGCGTAGAAGTAGACACTGAAGCTTTCTTT | CASSVEVDTEAFF
TRBJ2-3 | NA | TRBV5-6 | TRBD2 | TGTGCCAGCAGCTTATTATTGGCGGGGGGAACAGATACGCAGTATTTT | CASSLLLAGGTDTQYF
TRBJ1-4 | NA | TRBV5-1 | NA | TGCGCCAGCAGGGACATATCTAATGAAAAACTGTTTTTT | CASRDISNEKLFF
TRBJ2-1 | NA | TRBV2 | NA | TGTGCCAGCAGTGAACTATATGAGCAGTTCTTC | CASSELYEQFF
TRBJ1-4 | NA | TRBV25-1 | NA | TGTGCCAGCAGTGTGAGCGAAAAACTGTTTTTT | CASSVSEKLFF
TRBJ2-3 | NA | TRBV5-1 | NA | TGCGCCAGCAGTTGGGGAGGCGGGGAGGTAGATACGCAGTATTTT | CASSWGGGEVDTQYF
TRBJ1-4 | NA | TRBV25-1 | NA | TGTGCCAGCAGTGAGAGGAAGGACAGAATCGAAAAACTGTTTTTT | CASSERKDRIEKLFF
TRBJ1-5 | NA | TRBV5-5 | NA | TGTGCCAGCAGCTTCTCCTCCCTTCAGCCCCAGCATTTT | CASSFSSLQPQHF
TRBJ2-2 | NA | TRBV25-1 | TRBD2 | TGTGCCAGCAGTCTAGCGGGACAGAACACCGGGGAGCTGTTTTTT | CASSLAGQNTGELFF
TRBJ2-1 | NA | TRBV27 | NA | TGTGCCAGCAGTTTGATCGGGACCTACAATGAGCAGTTCTTC | CASSLIGTYNEQFF
TRBJ1-4 | NA | TRBV18 | TRBD1 | TGTGCCAGCTCACCCAAGGACAGGGGGCTTGAAAAACTGTTTTTT | CASSPKDRGLEKLFF
TRBJ1-5 | NA | TRBV6-5 | NA | TGTGCCAGCAGTTACGGCGGGAGGGATAGCAATCAGCCCCAGCATTTT | CASSYGGRDSNQPQHF
TRBJ1-1 | few | TRBV27 | NA | TGTGCCAGCAGTCAAGGGGAACCCTCGAGCACTGAAGCTTTCTTT | CASSQGEPSSTEAFF
TRBJ2-3 | NA | TRBV7-2 | TRBD2 | TGTGCCAGCAGCTTATGGGGTAGCGGGGCGTCCACAGATACGCAGTATTTT | CASSLWGSGASTDTQYF
TRBJ2-7 | NA | TRBV4-1 | TRBD1 | TGCGCCAGCAGCCAAGTGGTCTCCGGGACAGGGAGTCTGGCGACTTCCTACGAGCAGTACTTC | CASSQVVSGTGSLATSYEQYF